These T cell receptor beta chains were read from a single sample in a study of cytomegalovirus exposure and HLA in healthy donors. The method was immunoSEQ multiplex PCR; TCRdb's version includes in-frame clones alone and lacks a portion of them. The repertoire consists of approximately 230,000 clones, with roughly 87% occurring once and the leading ten covering around 11%. The sample was PBMCs. These receptors all come from a man between 18 and 29 years old in good health and CMV-seropositive. The CDR3 runs from the conserved cysteine through the conserved F or W. The order of the fields is D gene, clone size, J gene, V gene, CDR3 DNA, CDR3 protein. A D gene is named only where the DNA matches it firmly. Clone size is shown for a subset of rows, as once, few, many or a class of expanded clone.

D: TRBD1
size: NA
J: TRBJ1-3
V: TRBV11-2
DNA: TGTGCCAGCAGCTTCCTACAGGGGGGAAACACCATATATTTT
CDR3: CASSFLQGGNTIYF

D: NA
size: NA
J: TRBJ2-1
V: TRBV25-1
DNA: TGTGCCAGCAGTGACCCCAGAAACTACAATGAGCAGTTCTTC
CDR3: CASSDPRNYNEQFF

D: NA
size: NA
J: TRBJ1-2
V: TRBV6-5
DNA: TGTGCCAGCAGTTACTCAGCAGGGGTCTATGGCTACACCTTC
CDR3: CASSYSAGVYGYTF

D: TRBD2
size: NA
J: TRBJ2-1
V: TRBV11-1
DNA: TGTGCCAGCAGCAGAGGGACTAGCGGGAGCGTTGAGCAGTTCTTC
CDR3: CASSRGTSGSVEQFF

D: TRBD1
size: NA
J: TRBJ1-2
V: TRBV18
DNA: TGTGCCAGCTCATTGAACAGGGGGGCTAACTATGGCTACACCTTC
CDR3: CASSLNRGANYGYTF

D: NA
size: NA
J: TRBJ2-1
V: TRBV4-2
DNA: TGTGCCAGCAGCCAAGACCGCCTCGGAGTACGACCCTACAATGAGCAGTTCTTC
CDR3: CASSQDRLGVRPYNEQFF

D: NA
size: NA
J: TRBJ2-1
V: TRBV9
DNA: TGTGCCAGCAGCGTAGCCACGGGACCGCCCTACAATGAGCAGTTCTTC
CDR3: CASSVATGPPYNEQFF

D: NA
size: NA
J: TRBJ2-7
V: TRBV25-1
DNA: TGTGCCAGCAGTGCCTTATACGAGCAGTACTTC
CDR3: CASSALYEQYF

D: NA
size: NA
J: TRBJ1-1
V: TRBV14
DNA: TGTGCCAGCAGCCAAGGGCACAAAAACACTGAAGCTTTCTTT
CDR3: CASSQGHKNTEAFF

D: NA
size: NA
J: TRBJ1-2
V: TRBV6-5
DNA: TGTGCCAGCACCATGTCAGGGTCTCGCGGCTACACCTTC
CDR3: CASTMSGSRGYTF

D: TRBD1
size: NA
J: TRBJ2-2
V: TRBV2
DNA: TGTGCCAGCAGTCCCGGGACAGGGGGGACCGGGGAGCTGTTTTTT
CDR3: CASSPGTGGTGELFF

D: NA
size: NA
J: TRBJ2-7
V: TRBV30
DNA: TGTGCCTGGAGTGTACGAGATACCCTCTCCGAGCAGTACTTC
CDR3: CAWSVRDTLSEQYF

D: NA
size: NA
J: TRBJ1-2
V: TRBV6-5
DNA: TGTGCCAGCAGTTACTCAGAAGGACTAGCGGTTGGCTACACCTTC
CDR3: CASSYSEGLAVGYTF

D: TRBD2
size: NA
J: TRBJ2-1
V: TRBV7-8
DNA: TGTGCCAGCAGCCCCCTAGCGGGAGTAGTCTACAATGAGCAGTTCTTC
CDR3: CASSPLAGVVYNEQFF

D: TRBD1
size: NA
J: TRBJ2-7
V: TRBV29-1
DNA: TGCAGCGTTGAAGAGTGGAGCAGGGGGCCCGAGCAGTACTTC
CDR3: CSVEEWSRGPEQYF

D: TRBD1
size: NA
J: TRBJ1-5
V: TRBV2
DNA: TGTGCCAGCAGTGTCCGACGACAGGGGGACAGCAATCAGCCCCAGCATTTT
CDR3: CASSVRRQGDSNQPQHF

D: NA
size: NA
J: TRBJ1-1
V: TRBV29-1
DNA: TGCAGCGTTGAATATGGTTACACTGAAGCTTTCTTT
CDR3: CSVEYGYTEAFF

D: TRBD2
size: NA
J: TRBJ2-2
V: TRBV6-1
DNA: TGTGCCAGCAGTGCCCACGGGGGACTAGCGGGGAACACCGGGGAGCTGTTTTTT
CDR3: CASSAHGGLAGNTGELFF

D: TRBD2
size: NA
J: TRBJ2-3
V: TRBV6-5
DNA: TGTGCCAGCAGTTCCTCTAGCGGGAGCACAGATACGCAGTATTTT
CDR3: CASSSSSGSTDTQYF

D: TRBD1
size: few
J: TRBJ1-2
V: TRBV7-2
DNA: TGTGCCAGCAGCTTAGTAGGGACAGGCGTCAACTATGGCTACACCTTC
CDR3: CASSLVGTGVNYGYTF

D: NA
size: NA
J: TRBJ2-6
V: TRBV18
DNA: TGTGCCAGCTCACCTCAAATCGGGGCCAACGTCCTGACTTTC
CDR3: CASSPQIGANVLTF

D: NA
size: NA
J: TRBJ2-1
V: TRBV11-2
DNA: TGTGCCAGCAGCTTAGCTCGGTACAATGAGCAGTTCTTC
CDR3: CASSLARYNEQFF

D: TRBD2
size: NA
J: TRBJ2-7
V: TRBV6-5
DNA: TGTGCCAGCACCAATGGGCTAGCGGGTACCGAGCAGTACTTC
CDR3: CASTNGLAGTEQYF

D: TRBD1
size: NA
J: TRBJ1-1
V: TRBV27
DNA: TGTGCCAGCAGTGGGACAGCCGGCTATTTAGGCACTGAAGCTTTCTTT
CDR3: CASSGTAGYLGTEAFF

D: NA
size: NA
J: TRBJ2-7
V: TRBV5-4
DNA: TGTGCCAGCAGCTCAAGGGACAATCTAAACGAGCAGTACTTC
CDR3: CASSSRDNLNEQYF

D: NA
size: NA
J: TRBJ2-2
V: TRBV4-2
DNA: TGTGCCAGCAGCCAAGAAACGGCTCGGACCGGGGAGCTGTTTTTT
CDR3: CASSQETARTGELFF

D: NA
size: NA
J: TRBJ2-5
V: TRBV2
DNA: TGTGCCAGCAGTAATAAAGAGACCCAGTACTTC
CDR3: CASSNKETQYF

D: TRBD2
size: NA
J: TRBJ2-3
V: TRBV7-6
DNA: TGTGCCAGCAGCTTAGGGGCTAGCGGGCGCACAGATACGCAGTATTTT
CDR3: CASSLGASGRTDTQYF

D: NA
size: NA
J: TRBJ2-5
V: TRBV5-1
DNA: TGCGCCAGCAGCTCTTGGGACCCCCAAGAGACCCAGTACTTC
CDR3: CASSSWDPQETQYF

D: TRBD2
size: NA
J: TRBJ2-1
V: TRBV19
DNA: TGTGCCAGTAGTGCTAGCGGGAGGGCCAATGAGCAGTTCTTC
CDR3: CASSASGRANEQFF

D: TRBD1
size: once
J: TRBJ2-1
V: TRBV5-1
DNA: TGCGCCAGCAGCGCGTCGGGACAGGGAAATGAGCAGTTCTTC
CDR3: CASSASGQGNEQFF

D: TRBD2
size: once
J: TRBJ2-7
V: TRBV6-6
DNA: TGTGCCAGCAGTTACTTAACGGGAGGGCACTCCTACGAGCAGTACTTC
CDR3: CASSYLTGGHSYEQYF

D: NA
size: NA
J: TRBJ2-5
V: TRBV28
DNA: TGTGCCAGCAGCCCCCCCCGGGAGACCCAGTACTTC
CDR3: CASSPPRETQYF

D: TRBD2
size: NA
J: TRBJ2-3
V: TRBV27
DNA: TGTGCCAGTCGAGCGGGAGTCGCAGATACGCAGTATTTT
CDR3: CASRAGVADTQYF

D: NA
size: NA
J: TRBJ2-1
V: TRBV9
DNA: TGTGCCAGCAGCGTAGGGGTTGAGCAGTTCTTC
CDR3: CASSVGVEQFF

D: TRBD2
size: NA
J: TRBJ2-7
V: TRBV6-6
DNA: TGTGCCAGCAGTTACGGCGGGAGGGCCTACGAGCAGTACTTC
CDR3: CASSYGGRAYEQYF

D: TRBD2
size: NA
J: TRBJ2-3
V: TRBV5-1
DNA: TGCGCCAGCAGCTTGGGACAGCGGGGGGATACGCAGTATTTT
CDR3: CASSLGQRGDTQYF

D: TRBD1
size: few
J: TRBJ1-5
V: TRBV19
DNA: TGTGCCAGTAGTGAGACAGGGGGCGATCAGCCCCAGCATTTT
CDR3: CASSETGGDQPQHF

D: NA
size: NA
J: TRBJ2-1
V: TRBV5-4
DNA: TGTGCCAGCAGCTTGGGTAGGGCATCCTACAATGAGCAGTTCTTC
CDR3: CASSLGRASYNEQFF

D: NA
size: NA
J: TRBJ1-2
V: TRBV15
DNA: TGTGCCACCAGCAGTGACGCCCAGGGCTCCTATGGCTACACCTTC
CDR3: CATSSDAQGSYGYTF

D: TRBD2
size: NA
J: TRBJ2-5
V: TRBV9
DNA: TGTGCCAGCAGCGTAGCTCGTGGTAGCGGGAGGGCGGGGGAGACCCAGTACTTC
CDR3: CASSVARGSGRAGETQYF

D: TRBD2
size: NA
J: TRBJ2-1
V: TRBV5-1
DNA: TGCGCCAGCAGCTTGGCCGGGCGGGAGGCTAACAATGAGCAGTTCTTC
CDR3: CASSLAGREANNEQFF

D: NA
size: NA
J: TRBJ1-2
V: TRBV29-1
DNA: TGCAGCGCCGAACGGGTAGTCGACTACACCTTC
CDR3: CSAERVVDYTF

D: TRBD2
size: NA
J: TRBJ2-7
V: TRBV2
DNA: TGTGCCAGCAGTGAAGGACTAGCGGGCGTCGAGCAGTACTTC
CDR3: CASSEGLAGVEQYF

D: NA
size: NA
J: TRBJ2-7
V: TRBV5-6
DNA: TGTGCCAGCAGCTCAGGCGACTCCTACGAGCAGTACTTC
CDR3: CASSSGDSYEQYF

D: NA
size: NA
J: TRBJ2-7
V: TRBV5-6
DNA: TGTGCCAGCAGCTTCTATCGCTACGAGCAGTACTTC
CDR3: CASSFYRYEQYF

D: TRBD2
size: NA
J: TRBJ2-3
V: TRBV7-2
DNA: TGTGCCAGCAGCCGAGGGCGGGAGACCACAGATACGCAGTATTTT
CDR3: CASSRGRETTDTQYF

D: TRBD1
size: NA
J: TRBJ2-2
V: TRBV6-5
DNA: TGTGCCAGCAGGACGGGACAGGGGCTCACCGGGGAGCTGTTTTTT
CDR3: CASRTGQGLTGELFF

D: TRBD1
size: NA
J: TRBJ1-2
V: TRBV30
DNA: TGTGCCTGGGCCTTAAACAGGGGCCTGAACGGCTACACCTTC
CDR3: CAWALNRGLNGYTF

D: NA
size: few
J: TRBJ2-7
V: TRBV9
DNA: TGTGCCAGCAGCGTAGGGAAAGGGACCGAGCAGTACTTC
CDR3: CASSVGKGTEQYF

D: NA
size: NA
J: TRBJ2-7
V: TRBV11-2
DNA: TGTGCCAGCAGCTTAGATGTGGGGGCATACGAGCAGTACTTC
CDR3: CASSLDVGAYEQYF

D: NA
size: NA
J: TRBJ2-1
V: TRBV6-5
DNA: TGTGCCAGCAGGCGGGACTTAAGCTCCTACAATGAGCAGTTCTTC
CDR3: CASRRDLSSYNEQFF

D: NA
size: NA
J: TRBJ1-2
V: TRBV2
DNA: TGTGCCAGCAGGTGGGAGATACATGGCTACACCTTC
CDR3: CASRWEIHGYTF

D: NA
size: once
J: TRBJ2-1
V: TRBV28
DNA: TGTGCCAGCAGTAAGGGAGGCAATGAGCAGTTCTTC
CDR3: CASSKGGNEQFF

D: TRBD1
size: NA
J: TRBJ1-2
V: TRBV30
DNA: TGTGCCTGGGGTGAGGGGGCTCCTAACTATGGCTACACCTTC
CDR3: CAWGEGAPNYGYTF